A selection of T cell receptor beta chains follows, all from one sample in a study of cytomegalovirus exposure and HLA in healthy donors. Measured with immunoSEQ multiplex PCR; TCRdb has only the in-frame clones, and not every one. In the table there are 95,000 to 150,000 clones, approximately 66% of which are singletons. The specimen was PBMCs. The receptors derive from a woman between 35 and 50 years old in good health and CMV-seropositive. The CDR3 runs from the conserved cysteine through the conserved F or W. A D gene is named only where the DNA matches it firmly. Only some rows state a clone size, as once, few, many or a class for expanded clones.

DNA	CDR3	D	V	size	J
TGTGCCAGCAGCCTAGGACAGGGCGCCAAAAACATTCAGTACTTC	CASSLGQGAKNIQYF	TRBD1	TRBV7-9	-	TRBJ2-4
TGTGCCAGCAGTGAAGGGTTGGGGGCGAGGTATGGCTACACCTTC	CASSEGLGARYGYTF	-	TRBV6-1	few	TRBJ1-2
TGTGCCAGCAAACCAGTAAAGAATAGCAATCAGCCCCAGCATTTT	CASKPVKNSNQPQHF	-	TRBV6-1	-	TRBJ1-5
TGTGCCAGCAGCTGGGCTGGGGGGGCATATGGCTACACCTTC	CASSWAGGAYGYTF	-	TRBV7-9	-	TRBJ1-2
TGTGCCAGCAGTACCCTCCGGGAGTTTATCTATGGCTACACCTTC	CASSTLREFIYGYTF	-	TRBV6-1	-	TRBJ1-2
TGTGCCAGCAGCTTGCAGGGGGCGCTTACTGAAGCTTTCTTT	CASSLQGALTEAFF	TRBD1	TRBV5-4	-	TRBJ1-1
TGTGCCAGCAGTGACGGGGGACAGGGGTCCGGCTACACCTTC	CASSDGGQGSGYTF	TRBD1	TRBV6-5	-	TRBJ1-2
TGTGCCACCAGCAGAGATCAGGGGTCCGGGGAGCTGTTTTTT	CATSRDQGSGELFF	-	TRBV15	-	TRBJ2-2
TGTGCCAGCAGCCGGGGTGCTCGCACAGATACGCAGTATTTT	CASSRGARTDTQYF	-	TRBV7-9	once	TRBJ2-3
TGTGCCAGCAGCTTAGGGCTAGCGGGAGTCTACGAGCAGTACTTC	CASSLGLAGVYEQYF	TRBD2	TRBV7-9	-	TRBJ2-7
TGTGCTAGTGGTTTCCCCAAAGAAGAGCCGAACACTGAAGCTTTCTTT	CASGFPKEEPNTEAFF	-	TRBV12-5	-	TRBJ1-1
TGTGCCAGCAGAGCTGCAGGGGAGGGCCATGGCTACACCTTC	CASRAAGEGHGYTF	-	TRBV6-5	-	TRBJ1-2
TGTGCCAGCAGCTTGGGACAAGTGAACACTGAAGCTTTCTTT	CASSLGQVNTEAFF	-	TRBV5-6	few	TRBJ1-1
TGTGCCAGCAGTTCCGGGACTAGCCGGCGCACAGATACGCAGTATTTT	CASSSGTSRRTDTQYF	TRBD2	TRBV7-2	few	TRBJ2-3
TGTGCCAGCAGTGAAACAGGGATAGGCACTGAAGCTTTCTTT	CASSETGIGTEAFF	-	TRBV6-1	-	TRBJ1-1
TGTGCCACCAGCGCCGACAGGGCCCCGAGTCAGCCCCAGCATTTT	CATSADRAPSQPQHF	TRBD1	TRBV15	-	TRBJ1-5
TGTGCCAGTAGTACATGGACAGCTCCCTATGGCTACACCTTC	CASSTWTAPYGYTF	-	TRBV19	few	TRBJ1-2
TGTGCCAGCAGTGAATTCAGGGCCTACAATGAGCAGTTCTTC	CASSEFRAYNEQFF	-	TRBV25-1	-	TRBJ2-1
TGTGCCAGCAGTTCACCCCGGAGCTCTGGGGCCAACGTCCTGACTTTC	CASSSPRSSGANVLTF	-	TRBV6-5	-	TRBJ2-6
TGTGCCAGCAGTGAAGACAGGATCTCCTACGAGCAGTACTTC	CASSEDRISYEQYF	-	TRBV6-1	-	TRBJ2-7
TGTGCCAGCAGCTTAGCGACAGGCTTACTAAACTATGGCTACACCTTC	CASSLATGLLNYGYTF	-	TRBV7-6	-	TRBJ1-2
TGTGCCAGTAGCCTTACCGGACAGGACGTGAATCAGCCCCAGCATTTT	CASSLTGQDVNQPQHF	TRBD1	TRBV19	few	TRBJ1-5
TGCAGCGTTGCACAGGGGGCTGAATACAATGAGCAGTTCTTC	CSVAQGAEYNEQFF	TRBD1	TRBV29-1	-	TRBJ2-1
TGTGCCAGCAGGCCGCCAGGGGGTACTGAAGCTTTCTTT	CASRPPGGTEAFF	TRBD1	TRBV2	-	TRBJ1-1
TGCAGCGTGAACAGGGGCGCCACTGAAGCTTTCTTT	CSVNRGATEAFF	TRBD1	TRBV29-1	-	TRBJ1-1
TGTGCCAGCAGTGAAACTAGCGTCAGCACAGATACGCAGTATTTT	CASSETSVSTDTQYF	TRBD2	TRBV2	-	TRBJ2-3
TGTGCCAGCAGCCCTACAGGGGCCCTTGAAAAACTGTTTTTT	CASSPTGALEKLFF	TRBD1	TRBV6-1	-	TRBJ1-4
TGTGCCATCAGTGTCGGGGTCTCCTACGAGCAGTACTTC	CAISVGVSYEQYF	-	TRBV10-3	-	TRBJ2-7
TGTGCCAGTAGCATCACTTTCCCGGACAGGCAGTACTTC	CASSITFPDRQYF	-	TRBV19	-	TRBJ2-7
TGTGCCAGCAGCTTAGATCAATCTACCTACAATGAGCAGTTCTTC	CASSLDQSTYNEQFF	-	TRBV11-3	-	TRBJ2-1
TGTGCCAGCAGTTTAGACTACTTTCCCGGGACAGCAAACACCGGGGAGCTGTTTTTT	CASSLDYFPGTANTGELFF	TRBD1	TRBV27	few	TRBJ2-2
TGTGCCAGCAGCGTAGTGCGGGCGGGCACCTCTGGGGATGAGCAGTTCTTC	CASSVVRAGTSGDEQFF	-	TRBV9	-	TRBJ2-1
TGTGCCAGCAGTTTAGGACTAGCCACAGATACGCAGTATTTT	CASSLGLATDTQYF	TRBD2	TRBV27	few	TRBJ2-3